The 3 T cell receptor beta chains given below trace back to one sample, sequenced in a study of cytomegalovirus exposure and HLA in healthy donors (TCRdb year 2017). Receptor amplification or capture employed the immunoSEQ multiplex PCR assay. For the multiplex PCR, a mixture combining 60 forward primers for TCR Vbeta segments and 13 reverse primers for TCR Jbeta segments was used. The clones in this table, taken by TCRdb from immuneACCESS, are in-frame only. Not every clone is retained; where verified, under half of the shortfall comes from an unresolved V gene, and the cause of the rest is unknown. In all, the sample holds around 160,000 clones, and approximately 83% of those were seen once. The ten biggest clones cover approximately 1.4% of the sample. Sequenced sample: PBMCs. Receptors were obtained from a young woman in good health and CMV-seronegative.

The chain joins TRBV5-4 to TRBJ1-6; 9 bases match TRBD1. The ends lost 4 bases at V and 7 bases at J; junction bases unmatched: 3. The CDR3 length is 14 residues. The V gene's germline CDR1 is SGHNT and CDR2 YYREEE (reference sequence). The CDR3 loop reads CASSLGQGNSPLHF. CDR3 in DNA: TGTGCCAGCAGCCTTGGACAGGGGAATTCACCCCTCCACTTT.

CDR3 bases: TGCGCCAGCAAGGACAGGCCTTACTACGAGCAGTACTTC. Translation: CASKDRPYYEQYF. The genes are TRBV23-1 and TRBJ2-7, with 7 positions matching TRBD1. TRBV23-1 counts as an open reading frame of uncertain function. This CDR3 region has 13 residues. V shed 7 bases and J 3 bases; nucleotides not matched to a gene: 6.

V is TRBV11-2 and J is TRBJ2-7; 8 bases agree with TRBD1. CDR1 is SGHAT and CDR2 is FQNNGV in the germline V gene. Losses at the gene ends were 3 bases for V and 0 bases for J; bases not matched to a gene: 4. The CDR3 totals 15 residues. Here the CDR3 DNA reads TGTGCCAGCAGCTTCGGGACAGGTTACTCCTACGAGCAGTACTTC. Protein: CASSFGTGYSYEQYF.